These 19 T cell receptor beta chains originate from one sample sequenced in a study of T cells in Graves' hyperthyroidism and ophthalmopathy. RNA transcripts served as the template for amplifying TCR beta CDR3 regions. TCR CDR3 regions were first amplified by RT-PCR with HTBI primers. Each CDR3 protein gets one entry after TCRdb re-called the multiplex PCR reads with MiXCR. Here the sample spans approximately 400,000 distinct CDR3 sequences, roughly 19% being singletons. Material: blood. The receptors stem from a woman aged 18-35 years with Graves' hyperthyroidism.

Only a few counts were recorded for this clonotype. The gene calls are TRBV19 and TRBJ2-6; D is uncertain. The CDR3 is 15 residues long. Germline V CDR1 and CDR2: LNHDA, SQIVND (reference sequence). V lost 1 base, J lost 0 bases, and 4 bases lay in between. CDR3 sequence (DNA): TGTGCCAGTAGTATAGGCCTCTCTGGGGCCAACGTCCTGACTTTC. It specifies CASSIGLSGANVLTF.

The chain couples TRBV15 to TRBJ1-3, with 8 bases matching TRBD1. V was pared by 7 bases and J by 4 bases, with 9 bases of the junction left unmatched. Germline V CDR1 and CDR2: LNHNV, YYDKDF (reference sequence). This CDR3 has 15 residues. The CDR3: CATTLDRAAGNTIYF. The CDR3 bases are TGTGCCACCACCCTGGACAGGGCCGCCGGAAACACCATATATTTT.

This clonotype was counted ten times or more. V usage is TRBV5-1 and J usage is TRBJ2-5; 8 nucleotides match TRBD2. The CDR3 has 14 residues. The germline V gene has CDR1 SGHRS and CDR2 YFSETQ. With V trimmed by 4 bases and J by 5 bases, 7 bases remained unmatched. The CDR3 bases are TGCGCCAGCAGCCCAGCGGGGGCTGGGGAGACCCAGTACTTC. The encoded protein is CASSPAGAGETQYF.

This clonotype appeared many times. The V call is TRBV20-1, the J call TRBJ1-2; D remains ambiguous. Germline V lookup: CDR1 DFQATT, CDR2 SNEGSKA (reference sequence). The CDR3 runs 16 residues. The V and J ends lost 1 base and 8 bases respectively, with 23 bases between them. The CDR3 nucleotides read TGCAGTGCTAGAGCCTCAAGCGCCAAAGGAGCGGAAGGCTACACCTTC. This gives the protein CSARASSAKGAEGYTF.

The sample holds many counts of this clonotype. In DNA, the CDR3 is TGTGCCAGTCACGACAGGGGCACCGGGGAGCTGTTTTTT. Its protein product is CASHDRGTGELFF. The chain has TRBV6-5 and TRBJ2-2; TRBD1 matches at 8 bases. Germline V CDR1 and CDR2: MNHEY, SVGAGI. J lost 4 bases, V lost 9 bases, and 4 bases had no gene match. The CDR3 is made up of 13 amino acids.

This clonotype was observed many times. The rearrangement uses TRBV28 and TRBJ1-2; D ambiguous. Trimming stripped 3 bases from V and 6 bases from J, with 11 bases between. Germline-derived CDR1 and CDR2 are MDHEN and SYDVKM. This CDR3 comprises 13 residues. CDR3: CASSFGVGNGYTF. In DNA, the CDR3 is TGTGCCAGCAGTTTCGGCGTAGGGAATGGCTACACCTTC.

This clonotype was seen repeatedly, ten times or more. The V and J genes are TRBV12-3 or TRBV12-4 and TRBJ2-2; a weak D match, TRBD2 (5 bases). V was shortened by 6 bases and J by 0 bases, with 8 bases between the two germline ends. CDR3 length equals 14 residues. In DNA form, the CDR3 reads TGTGCCAGCAGAACACTAGCGAACACCGGGGAGCTGTTTTTT. This codes for CASRTLANTGELFF.

The chain carries TRBV4-1 and TRBJ1-5; 10 nucleotides line up with TRBD1. CDR3 length: 15 amino acids. J lost 6 bases, V lost 5 bases, and 7 bases had no gene match. CDR1 and CDR2 (germline): MGHRA, YSYEKL. CDR3 nucleotides: TGCGCCAGCAGCGAGGGACAGGGGTTGTTTCAGCCCCAGCATTTT. Its translation is CASSEGQGLFQPQHF.

This clonotype was recorded at least ten times. The chain carries TRBV6-5 and TRBJ1-2; D is ambiguous. This CDR3 region has 13 residues. Between the trimmed V and J ends, which lost 5 bases and 1 base, there was a span of 8 bases. Germline loops: CDR1 MNHEY, CDR2 SVGAGI. CDR3 loop: CASSLRVNYGYTF. In nucleotides, the CDR3 is TGTGCCAGCAGTCTACGGGTTAACTATGGCTACACCTTC.

The chain links TRBV29-1 to TRBJ1-2; 7 positions match TRBD1. The CDR3 extends over 15 amino acids. In germline, CDR1 is SQVTM, CDR2 ANQGSEA. V lost 4 bases to trimming and J lost 8 bases; unmatched junction nucleotides: 16. The chain's CDR3 is CSVGMTGRGIGGYTF. In nucleotides, the CDR3 is TGCAGCGTTGGTATGACAGGGAGGGGGATTGGCGGCTACACCTTC.

The V call is TRBV27, the J call TRBJ2-7; maybe TRBD2 (6 bases). The CDR3 is 16 amino acids. V was clipped by 4 bases and J by 2 bases, with 18 bases between them. Germline V CDR1 and CDR2: MNHEY, SMNVEV (reference sequence). CDR3 loop: CASSYGGLGGTYEQYF. CDR3 bases: TGTGCCAGCAGTTATGGGGGATTGGGCGGGACCTACGAGCAGTACTTC.

Remarks on this clonotype: A single base separates this from a much larger clone, so it may be a read error. This chain joins TRBV6-5 and TRBJ2-5; the D call may be TRBD1 or TRBD2 (6 bases each). Germline V gene sequence: CDR1 MNHEY, CDR2 SVGAGI. The CDR3 sequence is 16 residues long. The CDR3 region has the DNA TGTGCCAGCAGTTATTTCAGGGGAAAGGGGGGAGAGACCAAGTACTTC. This sequence encodes CASSYFRGKGGETKYF.

This clonotype was seen many times. V is TRBV13 and J is TRBJ1-2; D remains unclear. Germline V gives CDR1 PRHDT, CDR2 FYEKMQ (reference sequence). The CDR3 contains 14 residues. The V end lost 0 bases, the J end lost 6 bases, and 11 bases lay between the germline ends. The CDR3 DNA reads TGTGCCAGCAGCTTAGGTGCCTATACCCATGGCTACACCTTC. Amino acids: CASSLGAYTHGYTF.

This clonotype has ten or more counts. The chain employs TRBV15 and TRBJ2-5, with D uncertain. The germline V gene encodes CDR1 LNHNV and CDR2 YYDKDF (reference sequence). The CDR3 totals 13 residues. V gave up 2 bases and J gave up 5 bases, with 9 bases separating them. As DNA, the CDR3 is TGTGCCACCAGCAGACCTCTGGGGGAGACCCAGTACTTC. This codes for CATSRPLGETQYF.

This clonotype has ten or more counts. This sequence joins TRBV28 and TRBJ1-2, with 7 bases fitting TRBD1. CDR3 length: 13 amino acids. Germline trimming cut 7 bases from V and 8 bases from J; bases unmatched to any gene: 10. Germline CDR1 is MDHEN and CDR2 is SYDVKM. The CDR3 region has the DNA TGTGCCAGCACCGATCAGACAGGGCGAGGCTACACCTTC. Its protein product is CASTDQTGRGYTF.

This clonotype was seen many times. The chain couples TRBV28 to TRBJ2-2; D remains ambiguous. The CDR3 sequence is 12 residues long. The germline V and J ends were trimmed by 3 bases and 8 bases, with 7 bases remaining between them. The germline V gene encodes CDR1 MDHEN and CDR2 SYDVKM. This chain's CDR3 is CASSLLSGELFF. DNA of the CDR3: TGTGCCAGCAGTTTGCTTAGTGGGGAGCTGTTTTTT.

This clonotype was recorded many times. The chain is built from TRBV13 and TRBJ2-7; D call uncertain. The germline V and J ends were trimmed by 3 bases and 2 bases, with 11 bases remaining between them. CDR3 length: 14 amino acids. Per germline, CDR1 PRHDT and CDR2 FYEKMQ (reference sequence). CDR3 nucleotides: TGTGCCAGCAGCTTTTTGGCACATACCTACGAGCAGTACTTC. This translates into CASSFLAHTYEQYF.

In its sample, this clonotype was seen a few times. With a much larger clone just one base away, this may be a read error. This rearrangement joins TRBV20-1 to TRBJ1-2; D gene ambiguous. Trimming cost V 7 bases and J 6 bases, with 15 bases left between them. This CDR3 contains 12 residues. The germline CDR1 and CDR2 sequences are DFQATT and SNEGSKA (reference sequence). The CDR3 nucleotides are TGCAGTGAGCCCAAGCCGCTCCATGGCTACACCTTC. This encodes CSEPKPLHGYTF.

This clonotype was found many times. CDR3 nucleotide sequence: TGTGCCAGCAGCTTAGCGTACCCGGGACATGGCTGGCGCGAGCAGTACTTC. As protein: CASSLAYPGHGWREQYF. This chain links TRBV7-8 with TRBJ2-7; TRBD1 is a possible D gene (6 bases). The CDR3 has 17 amino acids. Germline V gene sequence: CDR1 SGHVS, CDR2 FQNEAQ. V was shortened by 0 bases and J by 6 bases, with 21 bases between the two germline ends.